Listed below are T cell receptor beta chains from one sample, sequenced in a study of T cells after yellow fever vaccination. TCRdb redid the calling of the 5' RACE reads with MiXCR, one entry per CDR3 protein. The sample yields 150,000 to 200,000 distinct CDR3 sequences, about 11% seen once. The material was CD8+ T cells sorted from PBMCs, obtained 15 days after the yellow fever booster vaccination. These receptors all stem from a man aged 18 to 30 who received the YFV17D yellow fever vaccine. Both conserved end residues are part of each CDR3. The order of the fields is CDR3 length, clone size, J gene, D gene, V gene, CDR3 protein, CDR3 DNA. The D gene is left open where the match is weak. Not all rows give a size; the values are once, few, many and, for expanded clones, a class.

>11|-|TRBJ2-1|-|TRBV20-1
CSAVVGVGEFF
TGCAGTGCTGTGGTGGGAGTCGGGGAGTTCTTC
>16|few|TRBJ2-6|TRBD1|TRBV10-3
CAISTDRGPGANVLTF
TGTGCCATCAGTACGGACAGGGGGCCAGGGGCCAACGTCCTGACTTTC
>15|few|TRBJ2-3|-|TRBV19
CASSNSARSTDTQYF
TGTGCCAGTAGCAACTCGGCGAGAAGCACAGATACGCAGTATTTT
>14|many|TRBJ1-3|-|TRBV5-6
CASSLEGSGNTIYF
TGTGCCAGCAGCTTGGAAGGGTCTGGAAACACCATATATTTT
>15|few|TRBJ1-4|-|TRBV12-3/TRBV12-4
CASSTPSGVNEKLFF
TGTGCCAGCAGTACCCCTTCAGGGGTAAATGAAAAACTGTTTTTT
>14|-|TRBJ1-6|-|TRBV9
CASSVGGLNSPLHF
TGTGCCAGCAGCGTTGGGGGGCTCAATTCACCCCTCCACTTT
>15|few|TRBJ2-1|TRBD1|TRBV7-9
CASSFEDRGLHEQFF
TGTGCCAGCAGCTTCGAAGACAGGGGGCTTCATGAGCAGTTCTTC
>15|-|TRBJ2-1|TRBD1|TRBV27
CASSLQGARFNEQFF
TGTGCCAGCAGTTTACAGGGGGCTCGTTTCAATGAGCAGTTCTTC
>16|many|TRBJ2-7|-|TRBV7-6
CASSLVGTDDLRGQYF
TGTGCCAGCAGCTTAGTGGGGACGGACGATCTACGAGGGCAGTACTTC
>15|-|TRBJ2-2|-|TRBV7-9
CASSPTPLGTGELFF
TGTGCCAGCAGCCCTACCCCCTTGGGCACCGGGGAGCTGTTTTTT
>16|few|TRBJ2-1|-|TRBV6-1
CASSAGRGGSYNEQFF
TGTGCCAGCAGTGCGGGACGCGGTGGCTCCTACAATGAGCAGTTCTTC
>14|-|TRBJ2-7|-|TRBV19
CASSSGSSSYEQYF
TGTGCCAGTAGTTCTGGGTCTAGCTCCTACGAGCAGTACTTC
>16|few|TRBJ1-2|-|TRBV18
CASSPKGSPLGYGYTF
TGTGCCAGCTCACCGAAAGGGTCCCCTCTGGGCTATGGCTACACCTTC
>13|few|TRBJ1-1|-|TRBV20-1
CSANRDEKPEAFF
TGCAGTGCTAACCGGGATGAGAAGCCTGAAGCTTTCTTT
>13|-|TRBJ1-2|TRBD1|TRBV29-1
CSVVDRLLYGYTF
TGCAGCGTGGTGGACAGGTTGCTCTATGGCTACACCTTC
>13|few|TRBJ2-1|-|TRBV5-1
CASSISGAAEQFF
TGCGCCAGCAGCATATCCGGAGCGGCTGAGCAGTTCTTC
>16|-|TRBJ2-7|-|TRBV6-6
CASSLPPGLRSYEQYF
TGTGCCAGCAGTCTACCGCCGGGACTGCGCTCCTACGAGCAGTACTTC
>17|many|TRBJ2-3|TRBD2|TRBV4-1
CASSQGTSGGSTDTQYF
TGCGCCAGCAGCCAGGGGACTAGCGGGGGTAGCACAGATACGCAGTATTTT
>15|many|TRBJ2-3|TRBD2|TRBV12-5
CASGSDSGLPDTQYF
TGTGCTAGTGGTTCTGACTCGGGACTACCAGATACGCAGTATTTT
>11|few|TRBJ2-2|-|TRBV29-1
CSVVDTGELFF
TGCAGCGTTGTCGACACCGGGGAGCTGTTTTTT
>16|-|TRBJ2-1|-|TRBV11-2
CASSLSQGGTYNEQFF
TGTGCCAGCAGCTTAAGCCAGGGGGGTACGTACAATGAGCAGTTCTTC
>15|-|TRBJ2-5|-|TRBV29-1
CSVEAPRAERETQYF
TGCAGCGTTGAAGCTCCTAGAGCCGAACGAGAGACCCAGTACTTC
>13|many|TRBJ2-1|-|TRBV7-9
CASSPMARYEQFF
TGTGCCAGCAGCCCTATGGCGCGGTATGAGCAGTTCTTC
>16|few|TRBJ2-3|-|TRBV5-1
CASSTLGRQDTDTQYF
TGCGCCAGCAGCACCCTGGGCAGACAGGACACAGATACGCAGTATTTT
>15|few|TRBJ2-3|-|TRBV14
CASSQRGVGVHTQYF
TGTGCCAGCAGCCAAAGGGGGGTCGGTGTGCATACGCAGTATTTT
>12|few|TRBJ2-1|-|TRBV3-1
CASSQFGGEQFF
TGTGCCAGCAGCCAATTTGGGGGTGAGCAGTTCTTC
>17|few|TRBJ2-3|TRBD2|TRBV13
CASRASGTIPSTDTQYF
TGTGCCAGCAGGGCTAGCGGTACCATACCTAGCACAGATACGCAGTATTTT
>13|-|TRBJ1-1|-|TRBV6-1
CASSGLAKTEAFF
TGTGCCAGCAGCGGCCTCGCTAAGACTGAAGCTTTCTTT
>14|-|TRBJ2-1|TRBD2|TRBV11-2
CASTPTSAYNEQFF
TGTGCCAGCACCCCGACTAGCGCCTACAATGAGCAGTTCTTC
>14|-|TRBJ2-5|-|TRBV4-1
CASSQDRTGETQYF
TGCGCCAGCAGCCAAGACCGGACTGGAGAGACCCAGTACTTC
>16|few|TRBJ2-2|TRBD1|TRBV6-5
CASRPRTGATTGELFF
TGTGCCAGCAGACCCAGGACAGGGGCTACCACCGGGGAGCTGTTTTTT
>15|few|TRBJ1-3|TRBD1|TRBV5-1
CASSPTGASGNTIYF
TGCGCCAGCAGCCCAACAGGGGCCTCTGGAAACACTATATATTTT
>17|few|TRBJ2-1|TRBD2|TRBV27
CASSFGMWRGIYNEQFF
TGTGCCAGCAGTTTCGGTATGTGGCGGGGGATCTACAATGAGCAGTTCTTC
>15|many|TRBJ1-2|-|TRBV4-3
CASSQWGYPTYGYTF
TGCGCCAGCAGCCAATGGGGCTATCCCACCTATGGCTACACCTTC
>15|-|TRBJ2-1|TRBD2|TRBV19
CASSIGGGVYNEQFF
TGTGCCAGTAGTATAGGCGGGGGGGTGTACAATGAGCAGTTCTTC
>15|-|TRBJ2-1|-|TRBV18
CASSQASGSGNEQFF
TGTGCCAGCTCTCAAGCCTCAGGGTCGGGCAATGAGCAGTTCTTC
>14|-|TRBJ1-2|-|TRBV4-1
CASSQEVPNYGYTF
TGCGCCAGCAGCCAAGAGGTTCCTAACTATGGCTACACCTTC
>14|-|TRBJ1-4|-|TRBV20-1
CSATQGLVNEKLFF
TGCAGTGCAACACAGGGCCTGGTTAATGAAAAACTGTTTTTT
>12|-|TRBJ1-2|-|TRBV19
CASSIAGEGYTF
TGTGCCAGTAGTATAGCAGGGGAAGGCTACACCTTC
>16|-|TRBJ2-2|-|TRBV5-6
CASSPPRAGATGELFF
TGTGCCAGCAGCCCACCCCGGGCGGGGGCCACCGGGGAGCTGTTTTTT